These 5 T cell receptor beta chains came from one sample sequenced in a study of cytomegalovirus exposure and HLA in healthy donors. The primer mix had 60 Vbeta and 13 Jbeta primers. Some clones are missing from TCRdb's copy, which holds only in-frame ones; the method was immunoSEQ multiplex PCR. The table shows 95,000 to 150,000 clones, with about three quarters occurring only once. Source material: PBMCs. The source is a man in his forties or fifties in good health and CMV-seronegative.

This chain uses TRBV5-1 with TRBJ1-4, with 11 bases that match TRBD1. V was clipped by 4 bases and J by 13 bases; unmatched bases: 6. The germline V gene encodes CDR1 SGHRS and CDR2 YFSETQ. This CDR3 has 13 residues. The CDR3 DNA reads TGCGCCAGCAGCGCGGGACAGGGGGAGATACTGTTTTTT. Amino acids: CASSAGQGEILFF.

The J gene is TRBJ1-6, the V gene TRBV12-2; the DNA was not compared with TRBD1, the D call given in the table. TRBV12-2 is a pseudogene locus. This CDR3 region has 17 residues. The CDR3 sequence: CASRSDRVSSYNSPLHF. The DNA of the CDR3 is TGTGCAAGTCGCTCGGACAGGGTGAGCTCCTATAATTCACCCCTCCACTTT.

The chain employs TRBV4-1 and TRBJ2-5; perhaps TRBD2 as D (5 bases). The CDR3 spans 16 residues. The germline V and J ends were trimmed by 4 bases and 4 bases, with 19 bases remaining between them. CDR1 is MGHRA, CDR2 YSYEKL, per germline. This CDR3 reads CASSLPFDGETETQYF. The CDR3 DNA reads TGCGCCAGCAGCCTCCCTTTTGACGGGGAGACAGAGACCCAGTACTTC.

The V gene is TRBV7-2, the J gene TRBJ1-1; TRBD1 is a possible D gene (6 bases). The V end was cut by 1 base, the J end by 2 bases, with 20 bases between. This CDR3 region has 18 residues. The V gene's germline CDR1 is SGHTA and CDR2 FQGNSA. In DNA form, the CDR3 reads TGTGCCAGCAGCTTAGTCGTGGGGGCTTGGGGAAGAAACACTGAAGCTTTCTTT. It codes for CASSLVVGAWGRNTEAFF. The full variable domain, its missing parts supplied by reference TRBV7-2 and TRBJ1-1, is GAGVSQSPSNKVTEKGKDVELRCDPISGHTALYWYRQSLGQGLEFLIYFQGNSAPDKSGLPSDRFSAERTGGSVSTLTIQRTQQEDSAVYLCASSLVVGAWGRNTEAFFGQGTRLTVV.

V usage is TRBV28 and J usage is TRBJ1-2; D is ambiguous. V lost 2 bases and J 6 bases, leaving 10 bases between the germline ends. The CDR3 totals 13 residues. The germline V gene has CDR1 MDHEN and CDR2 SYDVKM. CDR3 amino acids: CASSLKGGDGYTF. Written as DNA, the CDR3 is TGTGCCAGCAGTTTAAAGGGAGGAGATGGCTACACCTTC.